One sample yielded the 25 T cell receptor beta chains listed below, sequenced in a study of cytomegalovirus exposure and HLA in healthy donors (dated by TCRdb to 2016 to 2017). Library generation was performed with the immunoSEQ multiplex PCR assay. For the multiplex PCR, a mixture combining 60 forward primers for TCR Vbeta segments and 13 reverse primers for TCR Jbeta segments was used. The table comes from immuneACCESS by way of TCRdb, which keeps in-frame sequences with V and J called. Part of the clones is missing from these tables; in studies checked, under half for an unresolved V gene and the rest for unknown reasons. The sample table shows about 100,000 clones, and 65% to 80% are seen once. The ten largest clones capture about 14% of the sample. Sequencing used PBMCs. The receptors stem from a woman in her 70s in good health and CMV-seropositive.

The rearrangement uses TRBV10-1 and TRBJ2-6, with D possibly being TRBD1 (5 bases). This CDR3 is built from 14 residues. V shed 9 bases and J shed 0 bases, with 9 bases lying between them. CDR1 is WNHNN, CDR2 SYGVQD, per germline (reference sequence). CDR3 nucleotides: TGCGCCAGTCAAGACAGCTCTGGGGCCAACGTCCTGACTTTC. Translated: CASQDSSGANVLTF.

The chain joins TRBV19 to TRBJ2-2, with 9 bases that match TRBD2. Looked up from germline, CDR1 is LNHDA and CDR2 is SQIVND (reference sequence). This CDR3 is 18 amino acids long. With V trimmed by 0 bases and J by 6 bases, 11 bases remained unmatched. The chain's CDR3 is CASSIDPSLAGLSGELFF. The CDR3 DNA reads as TGTGCCAGTAGTATAGATCCCAGTCTAGCGGGATTGTCCGGGGAGCTGTTTTTT.

V gene TRBV28 combines with J gene TRBJ2-3; D is unclear. The CDR3 sequence is 13 residues long. CDR1 is MDHEN, CDR2 SYDVKM, per germline. The V end lost 2 bases, the J end lost 4 bases, and 7 bases lay between the germline ends. CDR3 residues: CASSLVAADTQYF. DNA for the CDR3: TGTGCCAGCAGTTTAGTGGCCGCAGATACGCAGTATTTT.

The V and J genes are TRBV10-3 and TRBJ2-7; no definite D call. V was pared by 3 bases and J by 5 bases, with 8 bases between. Germline-derived CDR1 and CDR2 are ENHRY and SYGVKD. This CDR3 comprises 12 residues. In DNA, the CDR3 is TGTGCCATCAGTGACACATCCAACGAGCAGTACTTC. The encoded protein is CAISDTSNEQYF.

This sequence joins TRBV19 and TRBJ2-7; tentative D call: TRBD2 (5 bases). Per the germline V gene, CDR1 is LNHDA and CDR2 is SQIVND (reference sequence). Trimming removed 7 bases from V and 2 bases from J, with 15 bases in between. The CDR3 runs to 14 residues. As DNA, the CDR3 is TGTGCCAGTACTTTGACCTGGGGAGCCTACGAGCAGTACTTC. This sequence encodes CASTLTWGAYEQYF.

The chain carries TRBV9 and TRBJ2-1, with unresolved D. The germline gives CDR1 SGDLS, CDR2 YYNGEE. V was cut by 0 bases and J by 6 bases, with 7 bases left in between. The CDR3 length is 13 residues. CDR3 nucleotide sequence: TGTGCCAGCAGCGTAGCGACTTTCAATGAGCAGTTCTTC. Its protein product is CASSVATFNEQFF.

The chain has TRBV5-1 and TRBJ1-1; 8 bases line up with TRBD1. The V segment lost 5 bases and the J segment 3 bases; nucleotides outside the gene matches: 12. This CDR3 is 16 amino acids long. Looked up from germline, CDR1 is SGHRS and CDR2 is YFSETQ. In DNA, the CDR3 is TGCGCCAGCAGAACCGGACAGGGCTCGTCGTACACTGAAGCTTTCTTT. This codes for CASRTGQGSSYTEAFF.

CDR3 nucleotides: TGTGCCAGCAGCTTGGACAGGAACACTGAAGCTTTCTTT. Amino acids: CASSLDRNTEAFF. The chain has TRBV5-4 and TRBJ1-1; D remains unclear. Trimming took off 0 bases at V and 1 base at J, with 4 bases between the two ends. There are 13 residues in the CDR3. In germline, CDR1 is SGHNT, CDR2 YYREEE (reference sequence). Drawing the rest from reference TRBV5-4 and TRBJ1-1, the complete variable domain is ETGVTQSPTHLIKTRGQQVTLRCSSQSGHNTVSWYQQALGQGPQFIFQYYREEENGRGNFPPRFSGLQFPNYSSELNVNALELDDSALYLCASSLDRNTEAFFGQGTRLTVV.

The CDR3 bases are TGTGCCAGTATCGAACAGGGGGGGGGACAGCCCCAGCATTTT. Amino acid sequence: CASIEQGGGQPQHF. The chain couples TRBV19 to TRBJ1-5, with TRBD1 identical over 8 bases. The V gene's germline CDR1 is LNHDA and CDR2 SQIVND (reference sequence). This CDR3 region has 14 residues. J gave up 7 bases and V 7 bases, and 9 bases lay outside the gene matches. The full variable domain, rest sourced from reference TRBV19 and TRBJ1-5, is DGGITQSPKYLFRKEGQNVTLSCEQNLNHDAMYWYRQDPGQGLRLIYYSQIVNDFQKGDIAEGYSVSREKKESFPLTVTSAQKNPTAFYLCASIEQGGGQPQHFGDGTRLSIL.

The chain couples TRBV6-6 to TRBJ2-3; D is unclear. V dropped 6 bases and J dropped 4 bases, with 8 bases sitting between them. The CDR3 covers 12 residues. Germline V gene lookup returns CDR1 MNHNY and CDR2 SVGAGI (reference sequence). The CDR3 DNA sequence: TGTGCCAGCAGCTCCCTTGCAGATACGCAGTATTTT. It translates to CASSSLADTQYF.

The chain carries TRBV29-1 and TRBJ1-1; 7 bases map to TRBD1. Looked up from germline, CDR1 is SQVTM and CDR2 is ANQGSEA. Trimming removed 7 bases from V and 1 base from J; junction bases left unmatched: 6. CDR3 length: 13 residues. The CDR3 sequence: CSATQGPNTEAFF. For the CDR3, the DNA is TGCAGCGCAACACAGGGGCCGAACACTGAAGCTTTCTTT.

This chain uses TRBV5-4 with TRBJ1-3; 7 nucleotides line up with TRBD1. With V trimmed by 1 base and J by 4 bases, 8 bases remained unmatched. The CDR3 has 16 amino acids. Germline V gene data show CDR1 as SGHNT and CDR2 as YYREEE (reference sequence). CDR3 DNA: TGTGCCAGCAGCTTGATGGGGTCGACAGGGGGAAACACCATATATTTT. Residues: CASSLMGSTGGNTIYF.

The table lists this clone with a count of one. The chain has TRBV9 and TRBJ2-4; possibly TRBD2 for D (5 bases). The CDR3 is made up of 15 amino acids. CDR1 and CDR2 from the germline V gene are SGDLS and YYNGEE. Trimming cost V 1 base and J 2 bases, with 10 bases left between them. This CDR3 is CASSVSAGTKNIQYF. The CDR3 nucleotides are TGTGCCAGCAGCGTATCGGCCGGGACCAAAAACATTCAGTACTTC.

This chain links TRBV7-3 with TRBJ1-1; D is ambiguous. The V and J ends lost 1 base and 7 bases respectively, with 16 bases between them. This CDR3 region has 15 residues. Germline V gene data show CDR1 as SGHTA and CDR2 as FQGTGA. The CDR3 region has the DNA TGTGCCAGCAGCTTAAGGGTCCGGGGAAGACTTGAAGCTTTCTTT. Protein product: CASSLRVRGRLEAFF.

This clone was counted a single time. The V call is TRBV29-1, the J call TRBJ1-4; D unresolved. Germline loops: CDR1 SQVTM, CDR2 ANQGSEA. CDR3 length: 12 residues. V lost 4 bases to trimming and J lost 6 bases, with 9 bases between them. The CDR3 nucleotides are TGCAGCGTTGTGGGAGTCGATGAAAAACTGTTTTTT. Protein sequence: CSVVGVDEKLFF.

V is TRBV7-6 and J is TRBJ2-5; D is possibly TRBD2 (5 bases). The assigned J gene may be wrong: the sequence end matches TRBJ2-7 better. CDR1 and CDR2 from the germline V gene are SGHVS and FNYEAQ. The CDR3 runs 12 residues. CDR3 in amino acids: CASSLSGNEQYF. In DNA, the CDR3 is TGTGCCAGCAGCTTATCGGGAAACGAGCAGTACTTC.

The chain joins TRBV28 to TRBJ1-5; no definite D call. The CDR3 is 12 residues long. Germline V gene sequence: CDR1 MDHEN, CDR2 SYDVKM. With 7 bases removed from V and 7 bases from J, the gap between germline ends came to 11 bases. Here the CDR3 DNA reads TGTGCCAGCAATAGCAGACCACAGCCCCAGCATTTT. This encodes CASNSRPQPQHF. The full variable domain, rest sourced from reference TRBV28 and TRBJ1-5, is DVKVTQSSRYLVKRTGEKVFLECVQDMDHENMFWYRQDPGLGLRLIYFSYDVKMKEKGDIPEGYSVSREKKERFSLILESASTNQTSMYLCASNSRPQPQHFGDGTRLSIL.

The V call is TRBV19, the J call TRBJ1-6, with D uncertain. Looked up from germline, CDR1 is LNHDA and CDR2 is SQIVND (reference sequence). There are 15 residues in the CDR3. The V end lost 1 base, the J end lost 8 bases, and 12 bases lay between the germline ends. CDR3 region: CASSIVAAGDSPLHF. In nucleotides, the CDR3 is TGTGCCAGTAGTATAGTGGCAGCCGGAGATTCACCCCTCCACTTT.

The CDR3 region has the DNA TGTGCCAGCAGCTCGCAGGGTTTGCACACCGGGGAGCTGTTTTTT. Its protein product is CASSSQGLHTGELFF. This chain connects TRBV5-4 to TRBJ2-2, with D possibly matching TRBD1 (5 bases). Trimming stripped 3 bases from V and 3 bases from J, with 12 bases between. The germline V gene encodes CDR1 SGHNT and CDR2 YYREEE (reference sequence). The length of the CDR3 is 15 residues.

CDR3 in amino acids: CASSLSGQGNQPQHF. In DNA form, the CDR3 reads TGTGCCAGCAGTCTGTCGGGACAGGGGAATCAGCCCCAGCATTTT. This chain uses TRBV28 with TRBJ1-5; 10 positions match TRBD1. CDR3 length: 15 amino acids. Germline V gives CDR1 MDHEN, CDR2 SYDVKM. Trimming at V came to 5 bases and at J to 4 bases, leaving 5 bases not matched to a gene.

The J gene is TRBJ2-5, the V gene TRBV19; D not resolved. The V gene's germline CDR1 is LNHDA and CDR2 SQIVND (reference sequence). V was clipped by 5 bases and J by 3 bases, with 19 bases between them. The CDR3 sequence is 16 residues long. The CDR3 DNA sequence: TGTGCCAGTAGTCCTCTCGATAGCCCGGTTGAAGAGACCCAGTACTTC. Translating it yields CASSPLDSPVEETQYF.

V is TRBV4-3 and J is TRBJ2-3, with D uncertain. Between the trimmed V and J ends, which lost 0 bases and 4 bases, there was a span of 5 bases. The CDR3 covers 13 residues. The germline V gene encodes CDR1 LGHNA and CDR2 YSLEER. In DNA form, the CDR3 reads TGCGCCAGCAGCCAAGAGAACTCAGATACGCAGTATTTT. The encoded protein is CASSQENSDTQYF.

Points on this clone: One end of the junction is discordant with germline, which a read error may explain. The rearrangement uses TRBV7-8 and TRBJ1-1; tentative D call: TRBD1 (6 bases). This CDR3 spans 16 amino acids. The germline V gene has CDR1 SGHVS and CDR2 FQNEAQ. Here the CDR3 reads CASSTYREPMNSEAFF. Here the CDR3 DNA reads TGTGCCAGCAGCACCTACAGGGAGCCCATGAACAGTGAAGCTTTCTTT. Complete variable domain (other parts from reference TRBV7-8 and TRBJ1-1): GAGVSQSPRYKVAKRGQDVALRCDPISGHVSLFWYQQALGQGPEFLTYFQNEAQLDKSGLPSDRFFAERPEGSVSTLKIQRTQQEDSAVYLCASSTYREPMNSEAFFGQGTRLTVV.

The J gene is TRBJ2-7, the V gene TRBV6-5, with a weak D call TRBD2 (5 bases). The CDR3 covers 15 residues. Germline assignment: CDR1 MNHEY and CDR2 SVGAGI. Trimming shortened V by 1 base and J by 1 base, and 11 bases separated the two germline ends. The DNA for the CDR3 is TGTGCCAGCAGTTACTACTTGTCGGGGTCCTACGAGCAGTACTTC. It encodes CASSYYLSGSYEQYF.

This clone has only a few counts. The V call is TRBV11-3, the J call TRBJ2-1; 8 bases align to TRBD1. In germline, CDR1 is SGHNT, CDR2 YENEEA. V was pared by 0 bases and J by 9 bases, with 19 bases of the junction left unmatched. This CDR3 region has 19 residues. The DNA of the CDR3 is TGTGCCAGCAGCTTAGATTGGTCAGGGGGCAGTAGGAGGCGGTCTGAGCAGTTCTTC. Protein product: CASSLDWSGGSRRRSEQFF.